These 28 T cell receptor beta chains were sequenced from one sample in a study of Graves' ophthalmopathy and Graves' hyperthyroidism. Transcripts of RNA were the source for amplifying TCR beta CDR3 regions. The library came from an HTBI-primed first-round RT-PCR and a second-round multiplex PCR. MiXCR was run by TCRdb on the multiplex PCR reads, yielding one entry per CDR3 protein. The profile shows approximately 640,000 distinct CDR3 sequences, more than 40% of them singletons. The sample was peripheral blood. The receptors come from an adult man with Graves' ophthalmopathy.

The chain combines TRBV7-3 with TRBJ2-3; no reliable D call. Per the germline V gene, CDR1 is SGHTA and CDR2 is FQGTGA. The CDR3 consists of 14 residues. Trimming pared 3 bases from V and 4 bases from J, leaving 11 bases between. The CDR3 region has the DNA TGTGCCAGCAGCTTTGAAGTGGGCGCAGATACGCAGTATTTT. Its protein product is CASSFEVGADTQYF.

The chain links TRBV2 to TRBJ2-6; D call uncertain. Trimming removed 3 bases at V and 2 bases at J, with 11 bases between. The CDR3 contains 16 residues. Germline CDR1 SNHLY, CDR2 FYNNEI. DNA of the CDR3: TGTGCCAGCAGTGAGCTCATGAACACTGGGGCCAACGTCCTGACTTTC. This codes for CASSELMNTGANVLTF.

This clonotype appeared many times. The rearrangement joins TRBV7-2 to TRBJ2-7, with 10 bases that match TRBD2. Per germline, CDR1 SGHTA and CDR2 FQGNSA. The ends lost 6 bases at V and 5 bases at J; junction bases unmatched: 7. This CDR3 contains 14 residues. DNA for the CDR3: TGTGCCAGCAGTCTCTGGACTAGCGGAAACGAGCAGTACTTC. Its translation is CASSLWTSGNEQYF.

There are many counts of this clonotype. The J gene is TRBJ2-5, the V gene TRBV20-1; 7 bases align to TRBD1. CDR1 and CDR2 from the germline V gene are DFQATT and SNEGSKA (reference sequence). There are 15 residues in the CDR3. V was pared by 6 bases and J by 5 bases, with 15 bases of the junction left unmatched. The DNA for the CDR3 is TGCAGTGCCCGACCTAATGACAGGGCGTGGGAGACCCAGTACTTC. Residues: CSARPNDRAWETQYF.

The V and J genes are TRBV24-1 and TRBJ2-1; possibly TRBD1 for D (5 bases). Trimming shortened V by 1 base and J by 5 bases, and 8 bases separated the two germline ends. Germline values: CDR1 KGHDR, CDR2 SFDVKD. The CDR3 contains 14 residues. The CDR3 loop is CATSDLGRDNEQFF. Here the CDR3 DNA reads TGTGCCACCAGTGATTTAGGCAGGGACAATGAGCAGTTCTTC.

The chain is built from TRBV29-1 and TRBJ1-2; weak D call: TRBD1 (6 bases). Germline V gene data show CDR1 as SQVTM and CDR2 as ANQGSEA. The CDR3 runs to 13 residues. This CDR3 is CAHEGGGGYGYTF. Written as DNA, the CDR3 is TGCGCGCACGAGGGGGGCGGTGGGTATGGCTACACCTTC.

This clonotype was recorded at least ten times. The chain carries TRBV7-9 and TRBJ1-2; D perhaps matches TRBD1 (5 bases). CDR1 and CDR2 from the germline V gene are SEHNR and FQNEAQ (reference sequence). This CDR3 has 17 residues. With 1 base removed from V and 7 bases from J, the gap between germline ends came to 22 bases. This chain's CDR3 is CASSLDLLRQGKFGYTF. The CDR3 DNA is TGTGCCAGCAGCTTAGACCTGCTCCGGCAGGGAAAATTTGGCTACACCTTC.

This chain links TRBV5-1 with TRBJ2-2; TRBD2 agrees at 13 bases. In germline, CDR1 is SGHRS, CDR2 YFSETQ. The J segment lost 3 bases and the V segment lost 5 bases, leaving 7 bases of the junction unmatched. This CDR3 is built from 17 residues. The CDR3: CASSPTSGRWHTGELFF. CDR3 DNA sequence: TGCGCCAGCAGTCCGACTAGCGGGAGGTGGCACACCGGGGAGCTGTTTTTT.

This chain uses TRBV25-1 with TRBJ2-7; no definite D call. CDR3 length: 11 residues. Looked up from germline, CDR1 is MGHDK and CDR2 is SYGVNS. Deletions cut 8 bases from V and 7 bases from J, with 12 bases between. CDR3 amino acids: CASGFASEQYF. CDR3 DNA: TGTGCCAGCGGCTTTGCCTCGGAGCAGTACTTC.

This clonotype has ten or more counts. V and J are TRBV9 and TRBJ2-5; 7 bases are a match to TRBD2. Losses at the gene ends were 0 bases for V and 1 base for J; bases not matched to a gene: 9. CDR3 length equals 17 residues. CDR1 is SGDLS, CDR2 YYNGEE, per germline. CDR3 residues: CASSVGWERGSQETQYF. In DNA, the CDR3 is TGTGCCAGCAGCGTAGGGTGGGAGCGGGGAAGCCAAGAGACCCAGTACTTC.

About this clonotype itself: One end of the junction varies from germline; a read error may be responsible. This sequence joins TRBV24-1 and TRBJ1-3; D remains ambiguous. Per germline, CDR1 KGHDR and CDR2 SFDVKD. The CDR3 contains 15 residues. CDR3 sequence reads: CATSDTQGPGNTVYF. The CDR3 nucleotides read TGTGCCACCAGTGACACACAAGGCCCTGGAAACACCGTATATTTT.

The chain carries TRBV27 and TRBJ2-7; D might be TRBD2 (6 bases). Germline V gene data show CDR1 as MNHEY and CDR2 as SMNVEV (reference sequence). CDR3 length: 15 amino acids. Deletions cut 0 bases from V and 0 bases from J, with 9 bases between. The CDR3 is CASSLSVRGSYEQYF. CDR3 coding DNA: TGTGCCAGCAGTTTATCGGTGCGGGGCTCCTACGAGCAGTACTTC.

The V call is TRBV29-1, the J call TRBJ1-2, with D unclear. CDR3 length equals 13 residues. The V and J ends lost 8 bases and 4 bases respectively, with 17 bases between them. Germline values: CDR1 SQVTM, CDR2 ANQGSEA. DNA of the CDR3: TGCAGCAGCCTGAATTCCGGGAGCTATGGCTACACCTTC. This sequence encodes CSSLNSGSYGYTF.

Concerning this clonotype: Without the conserved terminal phenylalanine or tryptophan, this CDR3 likely stems from a read error. The DNA is left out, because the CDR3 cannot be placed on it with certainty; the CDR3 is given as TCRdb lists it. This sequence joins TRBV25-1 and TRBJ1-4; the table's D gene call, TRBD1, was not cross checked with the DNA. Germline V gene data show CDR1 as MGHDK and CDR2 as SYGVNS. The CDR3 region is 11 residues in length, termini included. CDR3 protein: CASSGSGTGRY.

This clonotype was seen more than once but under ten times. CDR3 region: CASSEGPGDYGYTF. As DNA, the CDR3 is TGTGCCAGCAGCGAAGGACCGGGCGACTATGGCTACACCTTC. The chain links TRBV9 to TRBJ1-2; no clear D. Trimming left V 3 bases short and J 3 bases short, with 12 bases between. Germline V gives CDR1 SGDLS, CDR2 YYNGEE. The CDR3 runs 14 residues. The full variable domain, rest sourced from reference TRBV9 and TRBJ1-2, is DSGVTQTPKHLITATGQRVTLRCSPRSGDLSVYWYQQSLDQGLQFLIQYYNGEERAKGNILERFSAQQFPDLHSELNLSSLELGDSALYFCASSEGPGDYGYTFGSGTRLTVV.

As for this clonotype: A much more abundant neighbour one base away suggests this may be a read error. J is TRBJ1-1 and V is TRBV5-1, with D possibly being TRBD1 (6 bases). The CDR3 has 14 residues. V gave up 4 bases and J gave up 5 bases, with 15 bases separating them. Germline assignment: CDR1 SGHRS and CDR2 YFSETQ. The CDR3 reads CASSQSQGMTEAFF. For the CDR3, the DNA is TGCGCCAGCAGCCAAAGCCAGGGGATGACTGAAGCTTTCTTT. The full variable domain, completed using reference TRBV5-1 and TRBJ1-1, is KAGVTQTPRYLIKTRGQQVTLSCSPISGHRSVSWYQQTPGQGLQFLFEYFSETQRNKGNFPGRFSGRQFSNSRSEMNVSTLELGDSALYLCASSQSQGMTEAFFGQGTRLTVV.

This clonotype was counted many times. The J gene is TRBJ1-6, the V gene TRBV9; D not certain. Trimming removed 0 bases at V and 9 bases at J, with 10 bases between. The germline CDR1 and CDR2 sequences are SGDLS and YYNGEE. The CDR3 extends over 14 amino acids. In DNA form, the CDR3 reads TGTGCCAGCAGCGTAGATGCCTTTTCTTCACCCCTCCACTTT. Protein product: CASSVDAFSSPLHF.

The gene calls are TRBV25-1 and TRBJ1-2; no clear D gene. The CDR3 has 15 amino acids. Trimming removed 4 bases from V and 4 bases from J, with 16 bases in between. The germline V gene encodes CDR1 MGHDK and CDR2 SYGVNS. The CDR3 nucleotides are TGTGCCAGCAGTGCTGCGGTCTTCACGGGCTATGGCTACACCTTC. Encoded protein: CASSAAVFTGYGYTF.

The V and J genes are TRBV19 and TRBJ1-4; D might be TRBD1 (5 bases). Trimming took off 11 bases at V and 5 bases at J, with 18 bases between the two ends. CDR1 and CDR2 from the germline V gene are LNHDA and SQIVND (reference sequence). The CDR3 runs 14 residues. CDR3 DNA sequence: TGTGCCGCGCAGACCCAGGGTGGGAATGAAAAACTGTTTTTT. This translates into CAAQTQGGNEKLFF.

This clonotype was picked up many times. The rearrangement joins TRBV12-3 or TRBV12-4 to TRBJ2-7; TRBD1 might be the D (6 bases). Trimming left V 7 bases short and J 2 bases short, with 12 bases between. The CDR3 has 13 amino acids. CDR3 sequence: CASNPGQAYEQYF. The CDR3 coding sequence is TGTGCCAGCAACCCGGGACAAGCCTACGAGCAGTACTTC.

The chain joins TRBV29-1 to TRBJ1-2; 7 bases fit TRBD1. V was clipped by 6 bases and J by 5 bases; unmatched bases: 6. This CDR3 is built from 12 residues. CDR1 is SQVTM and CDR2 is ANQGSEA in the germline V gene. The CDR3 region is CSVPGQQYGYTF. DNA for the CDR3: TGCAGCGTCCCGGGACAGCAATATGGCTACACCTTC.

This clonotype has ten or more counts. This chain uses TRBV20-1 with TRBJ1-5, with D possibly matching TRBD1 (6 bases). This CDR3 is 14 amino acids long. In germline, CDR1 is DFQATT, CDR2 SNEGSKA (reference sequence). V was pared by 6 bases and J by 0 bases, with 12 bases between. The CDR3 DNA sequence: TGCAGTGCACTGGGACACCTTAGCAATCAGCCCCAGCATTTT. It codes for CSALGHLSNQPQHF.

This clonotype was seen only a few times. The genes are TRBV5-4 and TRBJ1-3; D call uncertain. V dropped 7 bases and J dropped 0 bases, with 8 bases sitting between them. The CDR3 length is 13 residues. The germline V gene encodes CDR1 SGHNT and CDR2 YYREEE (reference sequence). CDR3 sequence reads: CASRPFSGNTIYF. The CDR3 nucleotides read TGTGCCAGCCGGCCTTTCTCTGGAAACACCATATATTTT.

This clonotype showed up many times. The chain uses TRBV2 and TRBJ1-1; TRBD1 aligns across 9 bases. Germline V gene sequence: CDR1 SNHLY, CDR2 FYNNEI. The length of the CDR3 is 13 residues. The junction had 1 base not matched to a gene; V was cut back by 5 bases and J by 3 bases. The CDR3 here is CASSRQGDTEAFF. As DNA, the CDR3 is TGTGCCAGCAGTAGACAGGGGGACACTGAAGCTTTCTTT.

Regarding this clonotype: A much more abundant neighbour one base away suggests this may be a read error. The rearrangement uses TRBV15 and TRBJ2-7, with 8 nucleotides matching TRBD2. The CDR3 runs to 15 residues. The V gene end was trimmed by 5 bases and the J gene end by 6 bases; junction bases not matched to a gene: 12. Germline loops: CDR1 LNHNV, CDR2 YYDKDF (reference sequence). In DNA form, the CDR3 reads TGTGCCACCAGCGAGGGCACTAGCGGTACCTTCGAGCAGTACTTC. It translates to CATSEGTSGTFEQYF.

The gene calls are TRBV10-3 and TRBJ1-1; D ambiguous. Trimming shortened V by 8 bases and J by 0 bases, and 7 bases separated the two germline ends. This CDR3 spans 12 amino acids. The germline V gene encodes CDR1 ENHRY and CDR2 SYGVKD. The CDR3 DNA reads TGTGCCATCCAAGACCTGAACACTGAAGCTTTCTTT. It specifies CAIQDLNTEAFF.

With respect to this clonotype: No conserved phenylalanine or tryptophan is present at the end of the CDR3, so a read error is the likely explanation. CDR3 in DNA: TGTGCCAGCAGCATGTCTCAAGAGACCCAGTACCTC. Residues: CASSMSQETQYL. The rearrangement links TRBV7-9 to TRBJ2-5; D is uncertain. Germline values: CDR1 SEHNR, CDR2 FQNEAQ (reference sequence). The germline V and J ends were trimmed by 5 bases and 2 bases, with 6 bases remaining between them. This CDR3 is 12 amino acids long.

This clonotype was detected ten times or more. J is TRBJ2-5 and V is TRBV7-2; D remains ambiguous. V lost 5 bases, J lost 5 bases, and 15 bases lay in between. The CDR3 covers 14 residues. The germline V gene has CDR1 SGHTA and CDR2 FQGNSA. This CDR3 reads CASSGEVGRETQYF. The DNA of the CDR3 is TGTGCCAGCAGCGGAGAGGTGGGCCGGGAGACCCAGTACTTC.